One TCR beta chain is described in this entry. The data derive from a study of blood T cell repertoires in COVID-19. Study-level background: In each case, the material was cDNA or gDNA derived from T cells, B-cell-depleted T cells, or PBMCs.

Repertoires were generated with immunoSEQ multiplex PCR, while TCRdb's copy carries only in-frame clones and drops some. The sample yields tens of thousands of clones, 90% to 95% seen once. The V and J ends lost 1 base and 4 bases, in that order; junction bases with no gene match: 3. This CDR3 spans 15 amino acids. Germline CDR1 and CDR2: SGHTA and FQGNSA. The chain joins TRBV7-2 to TRBJ2-2; 7 bases line up with TRBD2. This clonotype originated in a woman older than 75 with acute or convalescent COVID-19. The sequenced sample consisted of peripheral blood. The CDR3 is CASSLGLAGTGELFF. The CDR3 nucleotides are TGTGCCAGCAGCTTAGGATTAGCGGGCACCGGGGAGCTGTTTTTT.